The rows below give T cell receptor beta chains drawn from one sample of a study of blood T cell repertoires in COVID-19. Only in-frame clones appear in the TCRdb table, and some are missing; sequencing was by immunoSEQ multiplex PCR. Among 450,000 to 500,000 clones, 87% were seen once, and the ten largest hold under 0.85%. The material sequenced was PBMCs or T cells enriched from blood (not recorded which). The receptor source for this set is a woman under 30 who had recovered from COVID-19. Each CDR3 is given with its conserved first and last residue. Each record gives: CDR3 protein, CDR3 DNA, V gene, clone size, D gene, J gene. The D gene is left open where the match is weak. Size values are once, few and many counts, or a class for expanded clones, and some rows have none.

cdr3_aa: CASRQGAGKLFF; cdr3_nt: TGTGCCAGCAGACAGGGGGCAGGAAAACTGTTTTTT; v_call: TRBV6-5; clone_size: .; d_call: TRBD1; j_call: TRBJ1-4
cdr3_aa: CASSIGGVRNEKLFF; cdr3_nt: TGTGCCAGTAGTATTGGAGGGGTAAGAAATGAAAAACTGTTTTTT; v_call: TRBV19; clone_size: .; d_call: .; j_call: TRBJ1-4
cdr3_aa: CAWSPDTLEYGYTF; cdr3_nt: TGTGCCTGGAGTCCCGACACCCTGGAATATGGCTACACCTTC; v_call: TRBV30; clone_size: .; d_call: .; j_call: TRBJ1-2
cdr3_aa: CASSVAGGVGEQFF; cdr3_nt: TGTGCCAGCAGCGTAGCGGGGGGGGTCGGGGAGCAGTTCTTC; v_call: TRBV9; clone_size: .; d_call: TRBD2; j_call: TRBJ2-1
cdr3_aa: CASSSTGTNTIYF; cdr3_nt: TGCGCCAGCAGCTCGACAGGGACAAACACCATATATTTT; v_call: TRBV5-1; clone_size: few; d_call: TRBD1; j_call: TRBJ1-3
cdr3_aa: CASSLPGQGGGYTF; cdr3_nt: TGCGCCAGCAGCCTCCCGGGACAGGGAGGTGGCTACACCTTC; v_call: TRBV5-1; clone_size: .; d_call: TRBD1; j_call: TRBJ1-2
cdr3_aa: CASSQGVQETQYF; cdr3_nt: TGTGCCAGCTCTCAGGGTGTTCAAGAGACCCAGTACTTC; v_call: TRBV18; clone_size: .; d_call: .; j_call: TRBJ2-5
cdr3_aa: CAASQKVGGETTGELFF; cdr3_nt: TGTGCCGCCTCTCAAAAGGTTGGAGGTGAGACCACCGGGGAGCTGTTTTTT; v_call: TRBV10-3; clone_size: .; d_call: .; j_call: TRBJ2-2
cdr3_aa: CASSLGGGRGDTQYF; cdr3_nt: TGTGCCAGCAGCTTAGGCGGGGGAAGGGGAGATACGCAGTATTTT; v_call: TRBV7-3; clone_size: once; d_call: TRBD2; j_call: TRBJ2-3
cdr3_aa: CASSYGQEPGNTIYF; cdr3_nt: TGTGCCAGCAGTTACGGACAGGAGCCTGGAAACACCATATATTTT; v_call: TRBV6-2/TRBV6-3; clone_size: .; d_call: TRBD1; j_call: TRBJ1-3
cdr3_aa: CASSSVRGQDTQYF; cdr3_nt: TGTGCCAGCAGCTCGGTTAGGGGGCAAGATACGCAGTATTTT; v_call: TRBV5-4; clone_size: .; d_call: TRBD1; j_call: TRBJ2-3
cdr3_aa: CASSLVPGLNTEAFF; cdr3_nt: TGTGCCAGCAGCTTAGTCCCAGGGTTGAACACTGAAGCTTTCTTT; v_call: TRBV11-2; clone_size: .; d_call: .; j_call: TRBJ1-1
cdr3_aa: CASSQGEADTQYF; cdr3_nt: TGTGCCAGCAGCCAGGGGGAGGCGGATACGCAGTATTTT; v_call: TRBV3-1/TRBV3-2; clone_size: once; d_call: .; j_call: TRBJ2-3
cdr3_aa: CASSLTVHMNTEAFF; cdr3_nt: TGTGCCAGCAGCTTAACAGTACACATGAACACTGAAGCTTTCTTT; v_call: TRBV7-2; clone_size: few; d_call: .; j_call: TRBJ1-1
cdr3_aa: CASGPQGDTEAFF; cdr3_nt: TGTGCCAGCGGTCCTCAAGGGGACACTGAAGCTTTCTTT; v_call: TRBV6-5; clone_size: once; d_call: .; j_call: TRBJ1-1
cdr3_aa: CASSQDLGAEESPLHF; cdr3_nt: TGTGCCAGCAGCCAAGATCTTGGGGCAGAGGAATCACCCCTCCACTTT; v_call: TRBV3-1/TRBV3-2; clone_size: .; d_call: .; j_call: TRBJ1-6
cdr3_aa: CASSPGTSTDTQYF; cdr3_nt: TGCGCCAGCAGCCCGGGGACTAGCACAGATACGCAGTATTTT; v_call: TRBV5-1; clone_size: .; d_call: .; j_call: TRBJ2-3
cdr3_aa: CASSLLWGENQPQHF; cdr3_nt: TGTGCCAGCAGTTTATTATGGGGAGAGAATCAGCCCCAGCATTTT; v_call: TRBV28; clone_size: .; d_call: .; j_call: TRBJ1-5
cdr3_aa: CASRYGTNTEAFF; cdr3_nt: TGTGCCAGCAGATACGGGACAAACACTGAAGCTTTCTTT; v_call: TRBV2; clone_size: few; d_call: .; j_call: TRBJ1-1
cdr3_aa: CASSSRGPGTYEQYF; cdr3_nt: TGTGCCAGCAGCTCTCGAGGACCGGGGACCTACGAGCAGTACTTC; v_call: TRBV28; clone_size: .; d_call: .; j_call: TRBJ2-7
cdr3_aa: CASSWGDRDTETQYF; cdr3_nt: TGTGCCAGCAGCTGGGGGGACAGGGATACGGAGACCCAGTACTTC; v_call: TRBV5-5; clone_size: .; d_call: TRBD1; j_call: TRBJ2-5
cdr3_aa: CASSLGGQGTNEKLFF; cdr3_nt: TGTGCCAGCAGCTTAGGGGGACAGGGCACTAATGAAAAACTGTTTTTT; v_call: TRBV7-9; clone_size: once; d_call: TRBD1; j_call: TRBJ1-4
cdr3_aa: CASSQNSGGVYEQYF; cdr3_nt: TGTGCCAGCAGCCAGAATAGCGGGGGGGTGTACGAGCAGTACTTC; v_call: TRBV7-3; clone_size: .; d_call: TRBD2; j_call: TRBJ2-7
cdr3_aa: CASSPEFGQGLETQYF; cdr3_nt: TGTGCCAGCAGCCCCGAGTTTGGACAGGGTTTAGAGACCCAGTACTTC; v_call: TRBV7-9; clone_size: .; d_call: TRBD1; j_call: TRBJ2-5
cdr3_aa: CASSQVMDRGTETQYF; cdr3_nt: TGCGCCAGCAGCCAAGTAATGGACAGGGGTACTGAGACCCAGTACTTC; v_call: TRBV4-1; clone_size: .; d_call: TRBD1; j_call: TRBJ2-5
cdr3_aa: CASSLVLGAEKLFF; cdr3_nt: TGTGCCAGCAGCTTGGTTTTGGGGGCGGAAAAACTGTTTTTT; v_call: TRBV5-5; clone_size: .; d_call: .; j_call: TRBJ1-4
cdr3_aa: CASSQIGDSSGNTIYF; cdr3_nt: TGTGCCAGCAGCCAAATCGGGGACTCCTCTGGAAACACCATATATTTT; v_call: TRBV3-1/TRBV3-2; clone_size: .; d_call: .; j_call: TRBJ1-3
cdr3_aa: CASSVGELDEQYF; cdr3_nt: TGTGCCAGCAGCGTAGGGGAGTTAGACGAGCAGTACTTC; v_call: TRBV7-7; clone_size: .; d_call: .; j_call: TRBJ2-7
cdr3_aa: CASSVERSGDTQYF; cdr3_nt: TGTGCCAGCAGTGTTGAGCGGTCGGGGGATACGCAGTATTTT; v_call: TRBV2; clone_size: .; d_call: .; j_call: TRBJ2-3
cdr3_aa: CASSLAGGGTDTQYF; cdr3_nt: TGCGCCAGCAGCTTGGCGGGGGGAGGCACAGATACGCAGTATTTT; v_call: TRBV5-1; clone_size: .; d_call: TRBD2; j_call: TRBJ2-3
cdr3_aa: CASSSSPGSNTGELFF; cdr3_nt: TGCGCCAGCAGCTCCTCTCCGGGATCAAACACCGGGGAGCTGTTTTTT; v_call: TRBV5-1; clone_size: once; d_call: .; j_call: TRBJ2-2
cdr3_aa: CASTLYGTGERADTQYF; cdr3_nt: TGCGCCAGCACATTATACGGGACAGGGGAGAGGGCAGATACGCAGTATTTT; v_call: TRBV4-1; clone_size: .; d_call: TRBD1; j_call: TRBJ2-3
cdr3_aa: CASSESYDTEAFF; cdr3_nt: TGCGCCAGCAGTGAGTCCTATGACACTGAAGCTTTCTTT; v_call: TRBV10-2; clone_size: .; d_call: .; j_call: TRBJ1-1
cdr3_aa: CASSFLTGTDNEKLFF; cdr3_nt: TGTGCCAGCAGCTTCCTGACCGGGACAGATAATGAAAAACTGTTTTTT; v_call: TRBV7-9; clone_size: .; d_call: TRBD1; j_call: TRBJ1-4
cdr3_aa: CASKGGDQPQHF; cdr3_nt: TGTGCCAGCAAAGGGGGGGATCAGCCCCAGCATTTT; v_call: TRBV12-3/TRBV12-4; clone_size: .; d_call: .; j_call: TRBJ1-5
cdr3_aa: CASSPRSGGAGDEQFF; cdr3_nt: TGCGCCAGCAGCCCTCGTAGCGGGGGGGCCGGGGATGAGCAGTTCTTC; v_call: TRBV5-1; clone_size: once; d_call: TRBD2; j_call: TRBJ2-1
cdr3_aa: CCGGNTEAFF; cdr3_nt: TGCTGTGGAGGGAACACTGAAGCTTTCTTT; v_call: TRBV29-1; clone_size: .; d_call: .; j_call: TRBJ1-1
cdr3_aa: CASSPPGGLGTQYF; cdr3_nt: TGTGCCAGCAGCCCCCCCGGGGGTTTGGGGACCCAGTACTTC; v_call: TRBV11-3; clone_size: .; d_call: .; j_call: TRBJ2-5
cdr3_aa: CASSLDRGAYEQYF; cdr3_nt: TGTGCCAGCAGCCTCGACAGGGGGGCCTACGAGCAGTACTTC; v_call: TRBV5-4; clone_size: .; d_call: TRBD1; j_call: TRBJ2-7
cdr3_aa: CASSLTRQNTEAFF; cdr3_nt: TGTGCCAGCAGCCTCACGAGACAGAACACTGAAGCTTTCTTT; v_call: TRBV28; clone_size: few; d_call: .; j_call: TRBJ1-1
cdr3_aa: CASSLGAGNEKLFF; cdr3_nt: TGTGCCAGCAGCTTAGGTGCAGGGAATGAAAAACTGTTTTTT; v_call: TRBV11-2; clone_size: .; d_call: .; j_call: TRBJ1-4
cdr3_aa: CASSLNRRGREQYF; cdr3_nt: TGTGCCAGCAGCTTAAATAGAAGGGGCCGCGAGCAGTACTTC; v_call: TRBV7-8; clone_size: .; d_call: .; j_call: TRBJ2-7
cdr3_aa: CASSGQGTGANVLTF; cdr3_nt: TGTGCCAGCAGTGGACAGGGGACTGGGGCCAACGTCCTGACTTTC; v_call: TRBV28; clone_size: few; d_call: TRBD1; j_call: TRBJ2-6
cdr3_aa: CASSEKSSRGTEAFF; cdr3_nt: TGTGCCAGCAGTGAAAAATCAAGCCGAGGCACTGAAGCTTTCTTT; v_call: TRBV25-1; clone_size: .; d_call: .; j_call: TRBJ1-1
cdr3_aa: CASSSSQGLRTYEQYF; cdr3_nt: TGTGCCAGCAGCTCGTCCCAGGGCCTCCGTACCTACGAGCAGTACTTC; v_call: TRBV5-5; clone_size: .; d_call: .; j_call: TRBJ2-7
cdr3_aa: CASSYRPDTQYF; cdr3_nt: TGTGCCAGCAGTTACAGGCCGGATACGCAGTATTTT; v_call: TRBV12-3/TRBV12-4; clone_size: .; d_call: .; j_call: TRBJ2-3
cdr3_aa: CASSPRDRVSYEQYF; cdr3_nt: TGTGCCAGCAGCCCTAGGGACAGGGTCTCCTACGAGCAGTACTTC; v_call: TRBV28; clone_size: .; d_call: TRBD1; j_call: TRBJ2-7
cdr3_aa: CASSAGGGGYTF; cdr3_nt: TGTGCCAGCTCAGCAGGAGGTGGCGGCTACACCTTC; v_call: TRBV2; clone_size: .; d_call: .; j_call: TRBJ1-2
cdr3_aa: CAWSAQGTQPQHF; cdr3_nt: TGTGCCTGGAGTGCCCAGGGGACCCAGCCCCAGCATTTT; v_call: TRBV30; clone_size: few; d_call: .; j_call: TRBJ1-5
cdr3_aa: CAIGAGAAEQYF; cdr3_nt: TGTGCCATCGGTGCAGGGGCTGCCGAGCAGTACTTC; v_call: TRBV10-3; clone_size: .; d_call: .; j_call: TRBJ2-7
cdr3_aa: CATAGLVGETQYF; cdr3_nt: TGTGCCACCGCCGGACTAGTCGGGGAGACCCAGTACTTC; v_call: TRBV24-1; clone_size: .; d_call: TRBD2; j_call: TRBJ2-5